This paragraph covers one T cell receptor beta chain sequence. Its antigen remains unidentified. This sample was taken from a study of T cell responses to AZD1222 COVID-19 vaccine. Study-wide results and limits: Targets within unmutated variant regions were reportedly found for nearly half of spike-specific TCRs.

The table came from immunoSEQ multiplex PCR; TCRdb's copy has only in-frame clones and leaves some out. The table lists 75,000 to 95,000 clones, about 85% of them singletons. Germline V gives CDR1 SGHKS, CDR2 YYEKEE (reference sequence). V was pared by 4 bases and J by 10 bases, with 16 bases between. The CDR3 spans 13 residues. The rearrangement uses TRBV5-5 and TRBJ2-3; no definite D call. The TCR comes from an adult in good health. This material consisted of peripheral blood, taken on day 0 of AZD1222 vaccination. In DNA form, the CDR3 reads TGTGCCAGCAGCCCGAGGACCCCGCAGGCGCAGTATTTT. Amino acids: CASSPRTPQAQYF.